This T cell receptor beta chain was retrieved from a study of cytomegalovirus exposure and HLA in healthy donors. Findings and limits, study-wide: TRBV6-2, TRBV6-3 and some other V segments were excluded as indistinguishable.

Amplification used 60 Vbeta primers and 13 Jbeta primers. Repertoires were generated with immunoSEQ multiplex PCR, while TCRdb's copy carries only in-frame clones and drops some. The top ten clones hold about 1.7% of a sample with more than 95,000 clones, 78% of them seen once. This clone was seen just once. Its antigen remains unidentified. Trimming removed 5 bases from V and 7 bases from J, with 17 bases in between. CDR1 is SGHVS, CDR2 FNYEAQ, per germline. CDR3 length: 14 amino acids. Sequenced input: PBMCs. The chain employs TRBV7-6 and TRBJ1-1, with a possible D match to TRBD1 (5 bases). The sequence derives from a woman in her 40s in good health and CMV-seronegative. The CDR3 region is CASSPRRDGGEAFF. CDR3 sequence (DNA): TGTGCCAGCAGCCCCAGAAGGGACGGGGGTGAAGCTTTCTTT. The full variable domain, its missing parts supplied by reference TRBV7-6 and TRBJ1-1, is GAGVSQSPRYKVTKRGQDVALRCDPISGHVSLYWYRQALGQGPEFLTYFNYEAQQDKSGLPNDRFSAERPEGSISTLTIQRTEQRDSAMYRCASSPRRDGGEAFFGQGTRLTVV.